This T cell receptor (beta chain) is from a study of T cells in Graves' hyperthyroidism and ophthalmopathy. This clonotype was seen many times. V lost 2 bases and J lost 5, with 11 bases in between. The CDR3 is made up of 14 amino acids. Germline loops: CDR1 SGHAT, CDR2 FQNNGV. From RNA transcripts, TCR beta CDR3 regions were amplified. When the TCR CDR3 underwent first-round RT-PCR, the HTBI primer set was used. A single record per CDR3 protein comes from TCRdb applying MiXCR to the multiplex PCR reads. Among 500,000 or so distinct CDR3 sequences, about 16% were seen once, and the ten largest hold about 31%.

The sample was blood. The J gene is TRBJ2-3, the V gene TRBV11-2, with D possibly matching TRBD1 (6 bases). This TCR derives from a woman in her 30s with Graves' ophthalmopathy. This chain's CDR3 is CASSLLQGGDTQYF. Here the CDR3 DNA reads TGTGCCAGCAGCTTATTACAGGGCGGAGATACGCAGTATTTT.